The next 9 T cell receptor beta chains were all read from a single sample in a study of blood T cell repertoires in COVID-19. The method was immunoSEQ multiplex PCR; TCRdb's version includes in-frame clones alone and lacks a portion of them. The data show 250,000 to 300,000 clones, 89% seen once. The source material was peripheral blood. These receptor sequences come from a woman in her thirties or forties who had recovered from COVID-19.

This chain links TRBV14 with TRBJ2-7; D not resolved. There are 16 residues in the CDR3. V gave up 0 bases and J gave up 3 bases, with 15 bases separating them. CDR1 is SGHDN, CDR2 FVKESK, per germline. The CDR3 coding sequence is TGTGCCAGCAGCCAAGAGTTAGAAATTGGTGACTACGAGCAGTACGTC. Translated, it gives CASSQELEIGDYEQYV.

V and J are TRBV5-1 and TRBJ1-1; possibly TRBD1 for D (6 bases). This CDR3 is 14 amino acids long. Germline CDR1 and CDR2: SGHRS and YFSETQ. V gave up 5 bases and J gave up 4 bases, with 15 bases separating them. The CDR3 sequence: CASRFGRGSTEAFF. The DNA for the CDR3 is TGCGCCAGCAGATTTGGTAGGGGGAGCACTGAAGCTTTCTTT.

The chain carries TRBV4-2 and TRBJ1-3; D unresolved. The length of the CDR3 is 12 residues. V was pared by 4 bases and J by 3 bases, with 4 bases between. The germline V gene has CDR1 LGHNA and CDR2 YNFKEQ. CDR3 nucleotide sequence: TGTGCCAGCAGCCCGGGTGGAAACACCATATATTTT. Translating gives CASSPGGNTIYF.

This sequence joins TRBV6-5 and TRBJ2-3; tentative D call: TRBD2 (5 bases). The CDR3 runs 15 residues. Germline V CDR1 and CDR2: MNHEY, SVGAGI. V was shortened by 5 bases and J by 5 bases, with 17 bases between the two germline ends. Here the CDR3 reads CASSTGINRLDTQYF. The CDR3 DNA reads TGTGCCAGCAGTACCGGGATCAATAGGCTAGATACGCAGTATTTT.

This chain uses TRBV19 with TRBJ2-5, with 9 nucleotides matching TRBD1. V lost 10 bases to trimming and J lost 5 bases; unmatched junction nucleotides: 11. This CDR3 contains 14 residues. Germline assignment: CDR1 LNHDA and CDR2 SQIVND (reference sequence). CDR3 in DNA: TGTGCCACCGGAGACGACAGGGGGTACGAGACCCAGTACTTC. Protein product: CATGDDRGYETQYF.

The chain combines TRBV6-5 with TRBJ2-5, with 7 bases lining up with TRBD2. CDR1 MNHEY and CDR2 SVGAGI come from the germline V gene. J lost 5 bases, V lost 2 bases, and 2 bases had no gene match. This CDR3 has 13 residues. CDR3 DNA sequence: TGTGCCAGCAGTTACCCCGGGGGGGAGACCCAGTACTTC. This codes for CASSYPGGETQYF.

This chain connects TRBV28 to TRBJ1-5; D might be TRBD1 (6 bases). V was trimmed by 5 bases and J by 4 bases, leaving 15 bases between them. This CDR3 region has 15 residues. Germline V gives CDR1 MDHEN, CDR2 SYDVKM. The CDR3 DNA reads TGTGCCAGCAGTAACGCAGGGGCAGGTAATCAGCCCCAGCATTTT. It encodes CASSNAGAGNQPQHF.

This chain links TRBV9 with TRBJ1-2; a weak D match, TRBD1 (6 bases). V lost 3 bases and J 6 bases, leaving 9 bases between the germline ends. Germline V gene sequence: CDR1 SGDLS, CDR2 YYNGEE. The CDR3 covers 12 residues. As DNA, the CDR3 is TGTGCCAGCAGCGAGGGGACAAATGGCTACACCTTC. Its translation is CASSEGTNGYTF.

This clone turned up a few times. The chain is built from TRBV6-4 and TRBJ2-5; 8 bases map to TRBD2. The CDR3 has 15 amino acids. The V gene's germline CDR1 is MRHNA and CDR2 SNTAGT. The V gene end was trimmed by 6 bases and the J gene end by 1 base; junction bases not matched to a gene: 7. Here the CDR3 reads CASSLEAGVQETQYF. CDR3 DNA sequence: TGTGCCAGCAGCCTGGAAGCGGGAGTCCAAGAGACCCAGTACTTC.